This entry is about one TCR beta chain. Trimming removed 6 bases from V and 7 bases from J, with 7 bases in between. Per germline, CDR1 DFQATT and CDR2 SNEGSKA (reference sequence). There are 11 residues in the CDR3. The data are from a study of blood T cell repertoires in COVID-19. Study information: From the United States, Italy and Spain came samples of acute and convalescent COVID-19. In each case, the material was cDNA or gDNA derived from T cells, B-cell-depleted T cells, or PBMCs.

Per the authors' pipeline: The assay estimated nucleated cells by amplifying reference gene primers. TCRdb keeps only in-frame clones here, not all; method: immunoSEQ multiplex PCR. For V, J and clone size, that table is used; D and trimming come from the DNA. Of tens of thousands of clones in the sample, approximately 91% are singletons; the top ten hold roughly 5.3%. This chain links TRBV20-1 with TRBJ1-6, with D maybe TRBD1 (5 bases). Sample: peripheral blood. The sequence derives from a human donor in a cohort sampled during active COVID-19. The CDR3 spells CSANRNSPLHF. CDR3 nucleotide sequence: TGCAGTGCGAACAGGAATTCACCCCTCCACTTT.